These 32 T cell receptor beta chains originate from one sample sequenced in a study of shared clonotypes between healthy human individuals. The assay was immunoSEQ multiplex PCR, and TCRdb's table has in-frame clones only and misses some. The sample includes approximately 2.3 million clones, approximately 93% of them seen just once. The sample taken for sequencing was naive CD4+ T cells from PBMCs. Documented subset: CD45RA+ positively selected. Receptors originate from a man in his late teens or twenties in good health. Some clones in this sample may be carry-over from other donors' samples.

Worth noting for this clone: Other DNA variants within this sample encode the same CDR3. The CDR3 reads CASSPRGMNTEAFF. CDR3 nucleotides: TGTGCCAGCAGCCCTCGGGGGATGAACACTGAAGCTTTCTTT. J is TRBJ1-1 and V is TRBV7-9; tentatively, D is TRBD1 (5 bases). There are 14 residues in the CDR3. V dropped 5 bases and J dropped 0 bases, with 10 bases sitting between them. From germline, CDR1 is SEHNR and CDR2 FQNEAQ (reference sequence). Variable domain in full (rest from reference TRBV7-9 and TRBJ1-1): DTGVSQNPRHKITKRGQNVTFRCDPISEHNRLYWYRQTLGQGPEFLTYFQNEAQLEKSRLLSDRFSAERPKGSFSTLEIQRTEQGDSAMYLCASSPRGMNTEAFFGQGTRLTVV.

The J gene is TRBJ2-7, the V gene TRBV6-5; 7 nucleotides align to TRBD1. The germline gives CDR1 MNHEY, CDR2 SVGAGI. This CDR3 comprises 14 residues. J was trimmed by 2 bases and V by 5 bases; bases with no gene match: 6. The CDR3 DNA follows: TGTGCCAGCAGTAAGGACAGGATTACCTACGAGCAGTACTTC. This gives the protein CASSKDRITYEQYF.

The chain joins TRBV7-9 to TRBJ1-1; D may be TRBD1 (5 bases). Trimming stripped 1 base from V and 7 bases from J, with 19 bases between. The V gene's germline CDR1 is SEHNR and CDR2 FQNEAQ (reference sequence). The CDR3 is 16 residues long. CDR3 nucleotides: TGTGCCAGCAGCTTAGAGGTAGGAAAGGGGACCGATGAAGCTTTCTTT. Translating gives CASSLEVGKGTDEAFF. The full variable domain, in which reference TRBV7-9 and TRBJ1-1 provide the parts outside the CDR3, is DTGVSQNPRHKITKRGQNVTFRCDPISEHNRLYWYRQTLGQGPEFLTYFQNEAQLEKSRLLSDRFSAERPKGSFSTLEIQRTEQGDSAMYLCASSLEVGKGTDEAFFGQGTRLTVV.

V gene TRBV5-1 combines with J gene TRBJ2-3; no clear D. Germline lookup yields CDR1 SGHRS and CDR2 YFSETQ. The CDR3 extends over 17 amino acids. Deletions cut 0 bases from V and 6 bases from J, with 20 bases between. The CDR3 is CASSLAPPQSLMDTQYF. CDR3 nucleotides: TGCGCCAGCAGCTTGGCTCCCCCCCAGTCGCTAATGGATACGCAGTATTTT.

This chain links TRBV11-2 with TRBJ2-7; a weak D match, TRBD2 (7 bases). The V end lost 5 bases, the J end lost 0 bases, and 14 bases lay between the germline ends. There are 15 residues in the CDR3. In germline, CDR1 is SGHAT, CDR2 FQNNGV. CDR3 loop: CASSVPRGLSYEQYF. As DNA, the CDR3 is TGTGCCAGCAGCGTACCGCGGGGGCTCTCCTACGAGCAGTACTTC.

This chain connects TRBV11-2 to TRBJ2-1, with D unresolved. CDR1 and CDR2 from the germline V gene are SGHAT and FQNNGV. Between the trimmed V and J ends, which lost 3 bases and 0 bases, there was a span of 12 bases. This CDR3 contains 16 residues. CDR3 DNA: TGTGCCAGCAGCTTTAGACGGGTCAGCTCCTACAATGAGCAGTTCTTC. Its translation is CASSFRRVSSYNEQFF. Variable domain in full (rest from reference TRBV11-2 and TRBJ2-1): EAGVAQSPRYKIIEKRQSVAFWCNPISGHATLYWYQQILGQGPKLLIQFQNNGVVDDSQLPKDRFSAERLKGVDSTLKIQPAKLEDSAVYLCASSFRRVSSYNEQFFGPGTRLTVL.

This clone was found once. This chain uses TRBV7-8 with TRBJ2-3; D uncertain. The CDR3 length is 12 residues. Germline values: CDR1 SGHVS, CDR2 FQNEAQ. V lost 2 bases and J 5 bases, leaving 5 bases between the germline ends. This CDR3 reads CASSLNGDTQYF. The DNA for the CDR3 is TGTGCCAGCAGCTTAAACGGAGATACGCAGTATTTT.

As regards this clone: The same CDR3 is also encoded by other DNA sequences in this sample. This chain uses TRBV18 with TRBJ2-7; no definite D call. V was cut by 2 bases and J by 3 bases, with 11 bases left in between. CDR3 length: 14 amino acids. Germline CDR1 is KGHSH and CDR2 is LQKENI. The CDR3 loop is CASSPLSGDYEQYF. CDR3 sequence (DNA): TGTGCCAGCTCACCATTATCGGGCGACTACGAGCAGTACTTC.

The chain carries TRBV29-1 and TRBJ1-2; 12 bases align to TRBD1. Germline V lookup: CDR1 SQVTM, CDR2 ANQGSEA. The CDR3 loop spans 15 amino acids. The ends lost 6 bases at V and 5 bases at J; junction bases unmatched: 10. This CDR3 reads CSVSGTGGARYGYTF. The CDR3 bases are TGCAGCGTATCCGGGACAGGGGGCGCGCGGTATGGCTACACCTTC.

The CDR3, as DNA: TGCGCCAGCAGCCAGGGGGGGAGAGGGCAGTTCTTC. The encoded protein is CASSQGGRGQFF. This chain connects TRBV4-3 to TRBJ2-1; 7 bases match TRBD2. The J segment lost 12 bases and the V segment lost 3 bases, leaving 5 bases of the junction unmatched. The CDR3 covers 12 residues. Germline V CDR1 and CDR2: LGHNA, YSLEER.

A note on this clone: Other nucleotide sequences in the sample specify the same CDR3. The CDR3 DNA sequence: TGCGCCAGCAGTGAGTCGGGGGGCAGCACAGATACGCAGTATTTT. It is translated as CASSESGGSTDTQYF. The V and J genes are TRBV10-1 and TRBJ2-3; D tentatively fits TRBD1 or TRBD2 (6 bases each). CDR1 is WNHNN and CDR2 is SYGVQD in the germline V gene (reference sequence). The CDR3 is made up of 15 amino acids. V lost 0 bases and J 0 bases, leaving 7 bases between the germline ends.

The rearrangement links TRBV18 to TRBJ1-3, with 8 bases that match TRBD1. V was pared by 4 bases and J by 2 bases, with 7 bases of the junction left unmatched. The CDR3 runs to 16 residues. Germline V gene lookup returns CDR1 KGHSH and CDR2 LQKENI. The CDR3 sequence: CASSQTGVGTGNTIYF. The CDR3 DNA reads as TGTGCCAGCTCACAGACAGGGGTTGGAACTGGAAACACCATATATTTT.

This chain connects TRBV18 to TRBJ1-5; D might be TRBD1 (6 bases). The CDR3 has 17 residues. Germline values: CDR1 KGHSH, CDR2 LQKENI. The V gene lost 3 bases and the J gene lost 2 bases, with 17 bases spanning the gap. Written as DNA, the CDR3 is TGTGCCAGCTCACCGAAACAGGGAAGCATTGGCAATCAGCCCCAGCATTTT. This codes for CASSPKQGSIGNQPQHF. Filled out from reference TRBV18 and TRBJ1-5, the complete variable domain reads NAGVMQNPRHLVRRRGQEARLRCSPMKGHSHVYWYRQLPEEGLKFMVYLQKENIIDESGMPKERFSAEFPKEGPSILRIQQVVRGDSAAYFCASSPKQGSIGNQPQHFGDGTRLSIL.

The chain links TRBV10-3 to TRBJ2-7; D remains unclear. The CDR3 extends over 15 amino acids. Germline V CDR1 and CDR2: ENHRY, SYGVKD. Trimming pared 5 bases from V and 1 base from J, leaving 15 bases between. CDR3 in DNA: TGTGCCATCAGTCCCTCATTGGGGTCGTCCTACGAGCAGTACTTC. Translating it yields CAISPSLGSSYEQYF.

This sequence joins TRBV14 and TRBJ1-5; 7 nucleotides line up with TRBD1. V was clipped by 0 bases and J by 5 bases; unmatched bases: 10. The CDR3 is 17 amino acids. Germline V gives CDR1 SGHDN, CDR2 FVKESK. This CDR3 reads CASSQDVGQRPDQPQHF. In nucleotides, the CDR3 is TGTGCCAGCAGCCAAGATGTGGGACAGAGGCCGGATCAGCCCCAGCATTTT.

The rearrangement joins TRBV28 to TRBJ1-1; D unresolved. The CDR3 consists of 16 residues. Trimming removed 7 bases at V and 5 bases at J, with 23 bases between. CDR1 MDHEN and CDR2 SYDVKM come from the germline V gene. The DNA of the CDR3 is TGTGCCAGCACAGAGACTCCAGCTCGAAGAGGGACTGAAGCTTTCTTT. As protein: CASTETPARRGTEAFF.

Concerning this clone: Germline is not matched at one junction end, which may reflect a read error. The chain employs TRBV7-2 and TRBJ2-2; 7 positions agree with TRBD2. Germline CDR1 and CDR2: SGHTA and FQGNSA. The CDR3 spans 15 residues. In nucleotides, the CDR3 is TGTGTCAGCAGCTTGCGCGGGAGCCTCACCGGGGAGCTGTTTTTT. This gives the protein CVSSLRGSLTGELFF.

The chain carries TRBV4-1 and TRBJ1-4; D perhaps matches TRBD1 (5 bases). This CDR3 has 16 amino acids. Germline V CDR1 and CDR2: MGHRA, YSYEKL. V lost 1 base and J lost 5, with 14 bases in between. CDR3 sequence reads: CASSQGVGATNEKLFF. CDR3 sequence (DNA): TGCGCCAGCAGCCAAGGGGTCGGGGCGACAAATGAAAAACTGTTTTTT.

The chain combines TRBV29-1 with TRBJ1-1, with a tentative D call TRBD1 (5 bases). Germline CDR1 reads SQVTM; CDR2 reads ANQGSEA. The germline V and J ends were trimmed by 7 bases and 5 bases, with 14 bases remaining between them. CDR3 length: 12 residues. The chain's CDR3 is CSATTESTEAFF. CDR3 bases: TGCAGCGCCACGACAGAGAGTACTGAAGCTTTCTTT.

The genes are TRBV5-6 and TRBJ2-7, with 7 bases identical to TRBD2. After removal of 4 bases from V and 6 bases from J, the junction contained 13 bases not matched to a gene. Germline V gene data show CDR1 as SGHDT and CDR2 as YYEEEE. This CDR3 spans 15 amino acids. The CDR3 region has the DNA TGTGCCAGCAGCGGTCCAGCGGGACCCTACGGCGAGCAGTACTTC. Protein sequence: CASSGPAGPYGEQYF.

This chain connects TRBV28 to TRBJ2-7, with D possibly being TRBD2 (6 bases). Deletions cut 6 bases from V and 0 bases from J, with 15 bases between. The CDR3 totals 15 residues. Germline CDR1 is MDHEN and CDR2 is SYDVKM. CDR3 sequence: CASRPWGRSSYEQYF. The CDR3 DNA follows: TGTGCCAGCAGGCCCTGGGGGAGGAGCTCCTACGAGCAGTACTTC.

The gene calls are TRBV28 and TRBJ2-7, with 13 bases matching TRBD2. The CDR3 extends over 14 amino acids. The ends lost 4 bases at V and 12 bases at J; junction bases unmatched: 9. Per germline, CDR1 MDHEN and CDR2 SYDVKM. This CDR3 reads CASSSRTSGRSGYF. DNA of the CDR3: TGTGCCAGCAGTTCAAGGACTAGCGGGAGATCCGGGTACTTC.

This clone was counted once. This chain links TRBV7-3 with TRBJ2-5; 7 bases fit TRBD1. Unmatched junction bases numbered 12, after V lost 4 bases and J lost 7 bases. This CDR3 has 15 amino acids. Per the germline V gene, CDR1 is SGHTA and CDR2 is FQGTGA. The CDR3: CASSSLGQTPATQYF. The CDR3, as DNA: TGTGCCAGCAGCTCTTTGGGACAGACCCCCGCGACCCAGTACTTC. The full variable domain, in which reference TRBV7-3 and TRBJ2-5 provide the parts outside the CDR3, is GAGVSQTPSNKVTEKGKYVELRCDPISGHTALYWYRQSLGQGPEFLIYFQGTGAADDSGLPNDRFFAVRPEGSVSTLKIQRTERGDSAVYLCASSSLGQTPATQYFGPGTRLLVL.

The chain has TRBV9 and TRBJ2-2, with TRBD1 identical over 8 bases. CDR1 is SGDLS and CDR2 is YYNGEE in the germline V gene. The CDR3 consists of 16 residues. Trimming at V came to 3 bases and at J to 3 bases, leaving 7 bases not matched to a gene. The CDR3 region is CASSARPTGDTGELFF. DNA for the CDR3: TGTGCCAGCAGCGCCCGCCCGACAGGGGACACCGGGGAGCTGTTTTTT.

This rearrangement joins TRBV4-2 to TRBJ2-2; D might be TRBD1 (5 bases). CDR1 is LGHNA and CDR2 is YNFKEQ in the germline V gene. Trimming cost V 1 base and J 10 bases, with 10 bases left between them. The CDR3 is 13 residues long. For the CDR3, the DNA is TGTGCCAGCAGCCAAGCAGGGCGGCCGGAGCTGTTTTTT. It encodes CASSQAGRPELFF.

As DNA, the CDR3 is TGTGCCAGCAGTGATCCCGCGACAGGGCCCGAAGCTTTCTTT. It specifies CASSDPATGPEAFF. The chain links TRBV25-1 to TRBJ1-1, with 7 bases aligning to TRBD1. Germline V gives CDR1 MGHDK, CDR2 SYGVNS. CDR3 length: 14 amino acids. J was trimmed by 8 bases and V by 3 bases; bases with no gene match: 9.

The chain is built from TRBV7-3 and TRBJ2-3; D ambiguous. The V gene's germline CDR1 is SGHTA and CDR2 FQGTGA. This CDR3 is built from 13 residues. Trimming pared 3 bases from V and 7 bases from J, leaving 11 bases between. The CDR3 is CASSLGGENTQYF. DNA of the CDR3: TGTGCCAGCAGCTTGGGCGGAGAGAATACGCAGTATTTT.

This chain uses TRBV28 with TRBJ2-3; possibly TRBD1 or TRBD2 for D (5 bases each). Germline CDR1 and CDR2: MDHEN and SYDVKM. Trimming removed 5 bases from V and 6 bases from J, with 21 bases in between. The CDR3 is 16 amino acids. The CDR3 DNA is TGTGCCAGCAGTCCGGGGCCGGGGCCTCTGCTGGATACGCAGTATTTT. It specifies CASSPGPGPLLDTQYF.

The V gene is TRBV7-9, the J gene TRBJ2-7; no reliable D call. Between the trimmed V and J ends, which lost 7 bases and 3 bases, there was a span of 19 bases. This CDR3 is 15 amino acids long. CDR1 SEHNR and CDR2 FQNEAQ come from the germline V gene (reference sequence). The CDR3 is CASTFRVVGYYEQYF. In DNA form, the CDR3 reads TGTGCCAGCACCTTCCGGGTTGTCGGCTACTACGAGCAGTACTTC. Together with reference TRBV7-9 and TRBJ2-7, the CDR3 gives the full variable domain: DTGVSQNPRHKITKRGQNVTFRCDPISEHNRLYWYRQTLGQGPEFLTYFQNEAQLEKSRLLSDRFSAERPKGSFSTLEIQRTEQGDSAMYLCASTFRVVGYYEQYFGPGTRLTVT.

This clone was counted once. The CDR3 reads CASSPTGQNTEAFF. In DNA, the CDR3 is TGTGCCAGCAGCCCGACAGGTCAGAACACTGAAGCTTTCTTT. The V and J genes are TRBV11-3 and TRBJ1-1, with a weak D call TRBD1 (6 bases). Germline assignment: CDR1 SGHNT and CDR2 YENEEA. The CDR3 contains 14 residues. V gave up 5 bases and J gave up 1 base, with 11 bases separating them.

The chain has TRBV5-4 and TRBJ2-7, with D unclear. Trimming removed 0 bases from V and 4 bases from J, with 8 bases in between. The CDR3 extends over 13 amino acids. The germline CDR1 and CDR2 sequences are SGHNT and YYREEE (reference sequence). CDR3 bases: TGTGCCAGCAGCTTGGACTGGGGATACGAGCAGTACTTC. Translating it yields CASSLDWGYEQYF.

The V and J genes are TRBV11-2 and TRBJ2-7; 11 nucleotides agree with TRBD2. J lost 3 bases, V lost 5 bases, and 12 bases had no gene match. The V gene's germline CDR1 is SGHAT and CDR2 FQNNGV. This CDR3 has 17 amino acids. The CDR3 DNA reads TGTGCCAGCAGCCCAAGTAGCGGGAGGGCCTCATTCTACGAGCAGTACTTC. It codes for CASSPSSGRASFYEQYF.